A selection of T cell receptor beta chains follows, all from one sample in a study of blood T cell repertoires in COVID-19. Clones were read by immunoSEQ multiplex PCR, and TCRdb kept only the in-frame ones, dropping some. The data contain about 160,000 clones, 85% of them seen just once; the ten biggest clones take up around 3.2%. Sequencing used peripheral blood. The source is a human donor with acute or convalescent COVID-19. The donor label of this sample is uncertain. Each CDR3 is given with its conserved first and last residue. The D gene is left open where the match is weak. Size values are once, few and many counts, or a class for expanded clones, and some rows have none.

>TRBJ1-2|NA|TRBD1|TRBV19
TGTGCCAGTACTAAGGGACAGGTAACACATGGCTACACCTTC
CASTKGQVTHGYTF
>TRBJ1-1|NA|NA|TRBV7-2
TGTGCCAGCAGCTTGTCAGGGCGCACTGAAGCTTTCTTT
CASSLSGRTEAFF
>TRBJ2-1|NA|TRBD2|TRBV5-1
TGCGCCAGCATCCAGGAGCGGGGGAATGAGCAGTTCTTC
CASIQERGNEQFF
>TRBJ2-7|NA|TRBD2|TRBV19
TGTGCCAGTAGTAGCGGGGGGCCAGCTTCCTACGAGCAGTACTTC
CASSSGGPASYEQYF
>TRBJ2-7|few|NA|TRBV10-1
TGCGCCAGTTCCCGGGGAGGCCACGAGCAGTACTTC
CASSRGGHEQYF
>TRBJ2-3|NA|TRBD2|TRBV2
TGTGCCGGTAGCGGGGGGGCCGATACGCAGTATTTT
CAGSGGADTQYF
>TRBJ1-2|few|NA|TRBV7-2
TGTGCCAGCAGCCCGCCGGGCGGGGAGAGCTATGGCTACACCTTC
CASSPPGGESYGYTF
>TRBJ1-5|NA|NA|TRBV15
TGTGCCACCAGCAGAGATCGTGGAGGAGGAGGCAATCAGCCCCAGCATTTT
CATSRDRGGGGNQPQHF
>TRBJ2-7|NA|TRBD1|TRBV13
TGTGCCAGCAGCCCAAGGACAGGGGTCAACGAGCAGTACTTC
CASSPRTGVNEQYF
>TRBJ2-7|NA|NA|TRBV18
TGTGCCAGCCGGGGACTGAACTACGAGCAGTACTTC
CASRGLNYEQYF
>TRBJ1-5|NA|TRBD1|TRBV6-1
TGTGCCAGCAGTGACGGGACAGGGGGTAATCAGCCCCAGCATTTT
CASSDGTGGNQPQHF
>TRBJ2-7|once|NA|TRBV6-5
TGTGCCAGCAGTAAGGGGACCTACGAGCAGTACTTC
CASSKGTYEQYF
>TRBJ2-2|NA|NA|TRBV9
TGTGCCAGCAGCGTAGGGGTCGACACGAACACCGGGGAGCTGTTTTTT
CASSVGVDTNTGELFF
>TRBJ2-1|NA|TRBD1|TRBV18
TGTGCCAGCTCACCTCTAGGGACAGGGTCCTACAATGAGCAGTTCTTC
CASSPLGTGSYNEQFF
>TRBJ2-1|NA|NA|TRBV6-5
TGTGCCAGCGTGTCGGGGGGCCGAGAGCAGTTCTTC
CASVSGGREQFF
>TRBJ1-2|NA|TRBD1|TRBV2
TGTGCCAGCAGCCCAGGGGGCCACTATGGCTACACCTTC
CASSPGGHYGYTF
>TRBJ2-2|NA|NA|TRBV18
TGTGCCAGCTCCCCCGGACTCTTGGGAACCGGGGAGCTGTTTTTT
CASSPGLLGTGELFF
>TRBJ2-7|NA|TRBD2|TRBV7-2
TGTGCCAGCAGCTCCACTAGCGGAAACTACGAGCAGTACTTC
CASSSTSGNYEQYF
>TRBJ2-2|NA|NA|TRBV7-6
TGTGCCAGCAGCTTAGCGGAACGAAGACTAGGAGCATACACCGGGGAGCTGTTTTTT
CASSLAERRLGAYTGELFF
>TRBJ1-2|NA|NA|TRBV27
TGTGCCAGCAGTTTATCGGGGGCCCAGACAGCTGGCTACACCTTC
CASSLSGAQTAGYTF
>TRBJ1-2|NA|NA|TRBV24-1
TGTGCCACCAGTGCTAATGGGCACACTGGCTACACCTTC
CATSANGHTGYTF
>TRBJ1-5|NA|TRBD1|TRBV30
TGTGCCTGGAACAGGGGCTTTAATCAGCCCCAGCATTTT
CAWNRGFNQPQHF
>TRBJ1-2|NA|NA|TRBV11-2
TGTGCCAGCAGCTTTACAGGGAACTATGGCTACACCTTC
CASSFTGNYGYTF
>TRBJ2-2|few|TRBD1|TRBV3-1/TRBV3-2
TGTGCCAGCAGCCCGGGACAGGTGATGAACACCGGGGAGCTGTTTTTT
CASSPGQVMNTGELFF
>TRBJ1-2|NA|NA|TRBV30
TGTGCCTGGAGTAGAGGGGGTGGGTTTAACTATGGCTACACCTTC
CAWSRGGGFNYGYTF
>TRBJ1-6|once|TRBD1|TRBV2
TGTGCCAGTCAAGGACAGGGCGGGAATTCACCCCTCCACTTT
CASQGQGGNSPLHF
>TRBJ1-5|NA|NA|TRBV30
TGTGCCTGGAGTTGGGGGGGGAGGCCTGCTGGCAATCAGCCCCAGCATTTT
CAWSWGGRPAGNQPQHF
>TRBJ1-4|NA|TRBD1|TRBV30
TGTGCCTGGAGAATGGGGACAGGGAGGGAAAAACTGTTTTTT
CAWRMGTGREKLFF
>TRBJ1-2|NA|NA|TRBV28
TGTGCCAGCAGTTTACCCGGTGGGAGGTCCTACACCTTC
CASSLPGGRSYTF
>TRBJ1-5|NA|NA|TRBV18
TGTGCCAGCTCACCCCCGGGGGGCAATCAGCCCCAGCATTTT
CASSPPGGNQPQHF
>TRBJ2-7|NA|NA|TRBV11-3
TGTGCCAGCAGCAAGCCACAGGGAACGTACATCGAGCAGTACTTC
CASSKPQGTYIEQYF
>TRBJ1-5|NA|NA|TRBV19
TGTGCCAGTAGTATGGAGGGCTATAGCAATCAGCCCCAGCATTTT
CASSMEGYSNQPQHF
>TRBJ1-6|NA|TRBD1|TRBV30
TGTGCCTGGAGCCGACAGGGTCTGAATTCACCCCTCCACTTT
CAWSRQGLNSPLHF
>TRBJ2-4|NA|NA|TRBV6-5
TGTGCCAGCAGTTCGACAGCCGGCTCAAACATTCAGTACTTC
CASSSTAGSNIQYF
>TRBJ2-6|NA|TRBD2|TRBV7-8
TGTGCCAGCAGTTTAGGCCAACCGGGGGGTTCTGGGGCCAACGTCCTGACTTTC
CASSLGQPGGSGANVLTF
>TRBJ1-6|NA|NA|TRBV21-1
TGTGCCAGCAGCAAGCTACCGGGGGACGGAAATTCACCCCTCCACTTT
CASSKLPGDGNSPLHF
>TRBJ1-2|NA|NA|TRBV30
TGTGCCTGGAGTGGGGGAGCTGGTGGCTACACCTTC
CAWSGGAGGYTF
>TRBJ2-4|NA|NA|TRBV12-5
TGTGCTAGTGGTTTGGGCCAGGGCCCTAACATTCAGTACTTC
CASGLGQGPNIQYF
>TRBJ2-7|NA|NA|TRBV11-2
TGTGCCAGCCGCTCAGGGAAACAGGTTAACTCCTACGAGCAGTACTTC
CASRSGKQVNSYEQYF
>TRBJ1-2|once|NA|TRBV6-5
TGTGCCAGCAGCCCAGCGAACCTGGGAGGGGTGGGCTACACCTTC
CASSPANLGGVGYTF
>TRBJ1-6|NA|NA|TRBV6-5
TGTGCCAGCAGTTACTCGCAGGATTCACCCCTCCACTTT
CASSYSQDSPLHF
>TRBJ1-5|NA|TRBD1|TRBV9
TGTGCCAGCAGCCCGGGACAGGGTGGGTTGCAGCCCCAGCATTTT
CASSPGQGGLQPQHF
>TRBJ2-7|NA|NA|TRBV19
TGTGCCAGTAGTACCCGACAGCTTCTACGAGGGCAGTACTTC
CASSTRQLLRGQYF
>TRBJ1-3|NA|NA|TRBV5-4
TGTGCCAGCAGCTTGGGGGGGAGGACTGGAAACACCATATATTTT
CASSLGGRTGNTIYF
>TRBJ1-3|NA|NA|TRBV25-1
TGTGCCACCGGGAGGGCCCTAGGAAACACCATATATTTT
CATGRALGNTIYF
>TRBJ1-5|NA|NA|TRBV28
TGTGCCAGCAGTTTACATGGTCAGGGAACAGGACAGCCCCAGCATTTT
CASSLHGQGTGQPQHF
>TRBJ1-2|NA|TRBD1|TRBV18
TGTGCCAGCTCACCATCCACCGGGACAGGAGTGAACTATGGCTACACCTTC
CASSPSTGTGVNYGYTF
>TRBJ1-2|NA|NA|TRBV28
TGTGCCAGCAGTTTGGACATAGCTAACTATGGCTACACCTTC
CASSLDIANYGYTF
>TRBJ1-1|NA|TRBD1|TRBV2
TGTGCCAGCAGGTCGGGACAGGGATTCACTGAAGCTTTCTTT
CASRSGQGFTEAFF
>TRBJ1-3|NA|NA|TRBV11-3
TGTGCCAGCAGCCAAAACAGGGTCGGAAACACCATATATTTT
CASSQNRVGNTIYF
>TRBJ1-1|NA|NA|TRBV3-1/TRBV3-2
TGTGCCAGCAGCCAAGGGGGCGGGGGAAACACTGAAGCTTTCTTT
CASSQGGGGNTEAFF
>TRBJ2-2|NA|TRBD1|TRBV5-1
TGCGCCAGCAGCCTGGGACAGGGGGCGGCCGGGGAGCTGTTTTTT
CASSLGQGAAGELFF
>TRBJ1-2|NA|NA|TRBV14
TGTGCCAGCAGCCAACAGGGGTACTATGGCTACACCTTC
CASSQQGYYGYTF